This T cell receptor (beta chain) is drawn from a study of T cells after yellow fever vaccination. This clonotype was found many times. The CDR3 is made up of 20 amino acids. Germline CDR1 reads SGHDN; CDR2 reads FVKESK. Losses at the gene ends were 3 bases for V and 4 bases for J; bases not matched to a gene: 16. One entry per CDR3 protein, called by TCRdb with MiXCR from the 5' RACE reads. The top ten hold 15% of the sample, which has around 350,000 distinct CDR3 sequences, 6% to 8% seen once. V usage is TRBV14 and J usage is TRBJ2-2, with 11 bases matching TRBD2. The sample in question was PBMCs, obtained 5 days after the yellow fever booster vaccination. This clonotype was obtained from a man younger than 40 who received the YFV17D yellow fever vaccine. The CDR3 here is CASSHRTLLAGDGSTGELFF. CDR3 nucleotide sequence: TGTGCCAGCAGCCATCGTACCCTACTAGCGGGAGACGGTAGCACCGGGGAGCTGTTTTTT.